Listed here are 5 T cell receptor beta chains from one sample, sequenced in a study of T cells after yellow fever vaccination. MiXCR, run by TCRdb on the 5' RACE reads, gives a single entry per CDR3 protein. The sample yields 450,000 to 650,000 distinct CDR3 sequences, 21% seen once. The specimen was PBMCs, collected approximately 22 days after the first yellow fever vaccination. The receptors were sampled from a man between 18 and 35 years old who received the YFV17D yellow fever vaccine.

V usage is TRBV7-9 and J usage is TRBJ2-4; 8 bases agree with TRBD1. Trimming at V came to 6 bases and at J to 0 bases, leaving 4 bases not matched to a gene. Germline V gene data show CDR1 as SEHNR and CDR2 as FQNEAQ (reference sequence). CDR3 length equals 15 residues. The CDR3 is CASSTGGIAKNIQYF. CDR3 coding DNA: TGTGCCAGCAGTACAGGGGGAATAGCCAAAAACATTCAGTACTTC.

This clonotype turned up a few times. The V gene is TRBV5-1, the J gene TRBJ1-1; D unclear. V was cut by 4 bases and J by 3 bases, with 16 bases left in between. From germline, CDR1 is SGHRS and CDR2 YFSETQ. The CDR3 has 15 amino acids. The CDR3 sequence is CASSPGSSRDTEAFF. CDR3 bases: TGCGCCAGCAGCCCCGGGAGCTCCCGGGACACTGAAGCTTTCTTT.

With respect to this clonotype: A read error is likely, as this CDR3 ends without the conserved phenylalanine or tryptophan. The J gene is TRBJ2-3, the V gene TRBV9; D gene uncertain. The length of the CDR3 is 14 residues. Germline V gene lookup returns CDR1 SGDLS and CDR2 YYNGEE. Trimming stripped 0 bases from V and 5 bases from J, with 10 bases between. The CDR3 is CASSVEGSKDTQYI. DNA for the CDR3: TGTGCCAGCAGCGTAGAGGGATCCAAAGATACGCAGTATATT.

For this clonotype: A read error may account for a junction end that differs from germline. The chain uses TRBV12-3 or TRBV12-4 and TRBJ2-5; TRBD2 matches at 7 bases. The CDR3 is made up of 13 amino acids. In nucleotides, the CDR3 is TGTGCCAGCCATGGAACGGGGGGAGAGACCCTGTACTTC. Its protein product is CASHGTGGETLYF.

This chain joins TRBV20-1 and TRBJ2-7; D gene unclear. The CDR3 consists of 8 residues. With 5 bases removed from V and 6 bases from J, the gap between germline ends came to 2 bases. Germline loops: CDR1 DFQATT, CDR2 SNEGSKA (reference sequence). This chain's CDR3 is CSAGEQYF. Here the CDR3 DNA reads TGCAGTGCTGGCGAGCAGTACTTC.